This T cell receptor beta chain was retrieved from a study of T-cell memory formation after mild COVID-19. Points from the study as a whole: Mainly in CM and EM were contracting CD4+ clones; CD8+ were in EMRA.

5'RACE, which relied on constant-segment primers, yielded TCR alpha and TCR beta cDNA libraries carrying sample barcodes and UMIs. From the 5' RACE reads, TCRdb called clonotypes with MiXCR, one entry per CDR3 protein. The sample shows approximately 500,000 distinct CDR3 sequences, around 25% of them seen only once. This clonotype was detected a few times. Its antigen is unknown. In germline, CDR1 is SGHNT, CDR2 YENEEA. The CDR3 covers 17 residues. V was pared by 1 base and J by 5 bases, with 7 bases of the junction left unmatched. This TCR was sampled from an adult woman who had mild COVID-19 (a few samples of this study predate the infection). Cell type and time point are not known. Sequencing was done on a sample of PBMCs or a T cell subset sorted from them (not recorded which). The V call is TRBV11-3, the J call TRBJ2-5; TRBD2 agrees at 13 bases. The CDR3 DNA is TGTGCCAGCAGCTTAGGGACTAGCGGGAGCTGGGGGGAGACCCAGTACTTC. This encodes CASSLGTSGSWGETQYF.